The 15 T cell receptor beta chains in this list originate from one sample, sequenced in a study of tumor-infiltrating lymphocytes in primary liver carcinoma. Researchers generated TCR beta cDNA from roughly 500 ng of total RNA, relying on a constant-region primer. Slightly modified ARM-PCR served as the procedure for the TCR beta libraries. These libraries came from three rounds of nested multiplex PCR. PCR rounds one and two used TRBV1-TRBV30 forward primers with a C-beta reverse primer for roughly 10 cycles each. TCRdb processed the multiplex PCR reads anew with MiXCR; each CDR3 protein has one entry. There are just over 300,000 distinct CDR3 sequences in the sample; 58% occur only once, and approximately 15% lies in the top ten. The researchers obtained blood RNA from unsorted whole blood and also extracted germline DNA. What was sequenced was peripheral blood. The receptors stem from a woman in her twenties or thirties with primary liver carcinoma and hepatitis B virus infection.

The chain has TRBV11-3 and TRBJ1-2, with unresolved D. The germline V gene has CDR1 SGHNT and CDR2 YENEEA. CDR3 size: 13 residues. CDR3 residues: CVSSLGEPGGYTF. For the CDR3, the DNA is TGTGTCAGTAGCTTAGGAGAGCCTGGTGGCTACACCTTC.

The V call is TRBV4-3, the J call TRBJ2-1, with D hard to call. Germline V CDR1 and CDR2: LGHNA, YSLEER. CDR3 size: 14 residues. V gave up 4 bases and J gave up 2 bases, with 9 bases separating them. CDR3 DNA sequence: TGCGCCAGCAGCCCGACTCGGACCTACAATGAGCAGTTCTTC. It is translated as CASSPTRTYNEQFF.

At least ten counts were recorded for this clonotype. V and J are TRBV4-2 and TRBJ2-7; a weak D match, TRBD2 (6 bases). Deletions cut 0 bases from V and 1 base from J, with 13 bases between. This CDR3 is 16 amino acids long. CDR1 and CDR2 (germline): LGHNA, YNFKEQ. The CDR3 DNA reads TGTGCCAGCAGCCAAGAGCCTGGCGGGGCTTCCTACGAGCAGTACTTC. Its protein is CASSQEPGGASYEQYF.

Remarks on this clonotype: A much larger clone differs from this one at a single base, so this may be a read error. The chain uses TRBV6-5 and TRBJ1-2; D is ambiguous. The CDR3 loop spans 15 amino acids. Germline CDR1 and CDR2: MNHEY and SVGAGI. V was pared by 6 bases and J by 0 bases, with 14 bases between. CDR3 DNA: TGTGCCAGCAGGGATACTAGCCTGCCTAACTATGGCTACACCTTC. As protein: CASRDTSLPNYGYTF.

A note on this clonotype: The junction shows a germline mismatch at one end, possibly a read error. This sequence joins TRBV28 and TRBJ1-2, with D tentatively TRBD1 (5 bases). Germline V lookup: CDR1 MDHEN, CDR2 SYDVKM. The CDR3 spans 15 residues. The CDR3 region is CVSSGATSANYGYTF. CDR3 in DNA: TGTGTCAGCAGCGGGGCGACCTCAGCTAACTATGGCTACACCTTC.

In DNA, the CDR3 is TGTGCCAGCAGTATTACTAGCGAGTTTTACAATGAGCAGTTCTTC. This encodes CASSITSEFYNEQFF. The chain links TRBV6-1 to TRBJ2-1; TRBD2 matches at 7 bases. J was trimmed by 4 bases and V by 5 bases; bases with no gene match: 8. This CDR3 has 15 residues. Germline CDR1 is MNHNS and CDR2 is SASEGT.

Concerning this clonotype itself: This is likely a read error, given that the CDR3 carries no conserved phenylalanine or tryptophan at its end. The chain recombines TRBV6-2 or TRBV6-3 with TRBJ2-1, with TRBD2 matching over 8 bases. The length of the CDR3 is 14 residues. V lost 9 bases, J lost 6 bases, and 10 bases stayed unmatched. The germline gives CDR1 MNHEY, CDR2 SVGEGT. The CDR3 sequence: CASTPGGLRNEQFL. The CDR3 DNA follows: TGTGCCAGTACCCCGGGGGGGTTACGCAATGAGCAGTTCCTC.

V and J are TRBV14 and TRBJ2-2; TRBD1 or TRBD2 may be the D gene (5 bases each). Trimming took 4 bases from V and 7 from J, leaving 19 bases between them. The CDR3 contains 16 residues. Germline values: CDR1 SGHDN, CDR2 FVKESK. The CDR3 region has the DNA TGTGCCAGCAGCCCCAACCTCGGGACGGTCGGCGGGGAGCTGTTTTTT. It codes for CASSPNLGTVGGELFF.

There are a few counts of this clonotype. V is TRBV6-1 and J is TRBJ2-5; D unresolved. In germline, CDR1 is MNHNS, CDR2 SASEGT. The CDR3 runs to 13 residues. Trimming removed 4 bases from V and 5 bases from J, with 11 bases in between. Here the CDR3 DNA reads TGTGCCAGCAGTGGTAGTACGAGGGAGACCCAGTACTTC. Its translation: CASSGSTRETQYF.

Turning to this clonotype: At one boundary the junction diverges from the germline segment, which might be a read error. The V call is TRBV4-2, the J call TRBJ2-1; 8 nucleotides agree with TRBD1. The CDR3 length is 17 residues. The germline gives CDR1 LGHNA, CDR2 YNFKEQ. The CDR3 sequence: CASSQAPTGGPSIEQFF. As DNA, the CDR3 is TGTGCCAGCAGCCAAGCCCCCACAGGGGGGCCCTCCATTGAGCAATTCTTC.

V is TRBV12-3 or TRBV12-4 and J is TRBJ1-5; perhaps TRBD1 as D (6 bases). The ends were cut back, 11 bases at V and 4 bases at J, with 24 bases in the middle. CDR3 length: 16 residues. The CDR3 loop reads CACDRGGANRNQPQHF. CDR3 in DNA: TGTGCCTGCGACAGAGGGGGGGCGAATAGAAATCAGCCCCAGCATTTT.

Concerning this clonotype: A junction end diverges from the germline sequence, so it may reflect a read error. This rearrangement joins TRBV11-3 to TRBJ2-1; perhaps TRBD2 as D (6 bases). Germline V lookup: CDR1 SGHNT, CDR2 YENEEA. CDR3 length: 14 amino acids. CDR3 sequence: CVSSSPAGFNEQFF. Written as DNA, the CDR3 is TGTGTCAGCAGCTCCCCAGCGGGTTTCAATGAGCAGTTCTTC.

This clonotype was found many times. The chain is built from TRBV11-2 and TRBJ2-1, with 8 bases identical to TRBD2. In germline, CDR1 is SGHAT, CDR2 FQNNGV. There are 15 residues in the CDR3. Trimming removed 3 bases from V and 7 bases from J; junction bases left unmatched: 8. In DNA, the CDR3 is TGTGCCAGCAGCTTTTGGGGAAGCGGGAGAAATGAGCAGTTCTTC. Protein sequence: CASSFWGSGRNEQFF.

With regard to this clonotype: Possible read error: a much larger clone is one base away. This rearrangement joins TRBV11-3 to TRBJ2-5; 7 bases map to TRBD2. Trimming removed 3 bases from V and 10 bases from J; junction bases left unmatched: 5. Germline CDR1 is SGHNT and CDR2 is YENEEA. This CDR3 region has 12 residues. In nucleotides, the CDR3 is TGTGCCAGCAGCTTCGATCGGGAGGTCCAGTACTTC. Translated: CASSFDREVQYF.

CDR3 bases: TGTGCCAGCAGCTTGCCAGAGGGGTCATACGAGCAGTACTTC. Translating it yields CASSLPEGSYEQYF. This sequence joins TRBV12-3 or TRBV12-4 and TRBJ2-7; D is tentatively TRBD1 or TRBD2 (5 bases each). The V end was cut by 6 bases, the J end by 4 bases, with 16 bases between. The CDR3 covers 14 residues.